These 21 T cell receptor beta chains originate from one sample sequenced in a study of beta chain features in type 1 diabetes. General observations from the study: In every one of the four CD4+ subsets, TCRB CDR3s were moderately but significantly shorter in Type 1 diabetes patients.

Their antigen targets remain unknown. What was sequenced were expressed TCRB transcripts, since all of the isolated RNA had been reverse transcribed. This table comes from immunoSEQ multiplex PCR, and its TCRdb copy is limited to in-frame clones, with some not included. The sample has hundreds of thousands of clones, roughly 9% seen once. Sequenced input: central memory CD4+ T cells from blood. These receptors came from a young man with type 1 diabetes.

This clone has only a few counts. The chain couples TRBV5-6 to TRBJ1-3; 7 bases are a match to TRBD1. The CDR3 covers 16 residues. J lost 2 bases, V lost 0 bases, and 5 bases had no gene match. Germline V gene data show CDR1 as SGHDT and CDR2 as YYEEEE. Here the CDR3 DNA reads TGTGCCAGCAGCTTGGCCACGACAGGGACTGGAAACACCATATATTTT. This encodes CASSLATTGTGNTIYF. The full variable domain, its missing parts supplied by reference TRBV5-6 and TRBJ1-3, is DAGVTQSPTHLIKTRGQQVTLRCSPKSGHDTVSWYQQALGQGPQFIFQYYEEEERQRGNFPDRFSGHQFPNYSSELNVNALLLGDSALYLCASSLATTGTGNTIYFGEGSWLTVV.

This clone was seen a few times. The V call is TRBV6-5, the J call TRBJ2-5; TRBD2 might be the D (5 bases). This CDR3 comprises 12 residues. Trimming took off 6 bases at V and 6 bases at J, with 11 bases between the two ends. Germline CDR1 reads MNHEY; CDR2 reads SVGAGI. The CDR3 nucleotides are TGTGCCAGCAGGAGGGAGAGGAAGACCCAGTACTTC. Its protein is CASRRERKTQYF.

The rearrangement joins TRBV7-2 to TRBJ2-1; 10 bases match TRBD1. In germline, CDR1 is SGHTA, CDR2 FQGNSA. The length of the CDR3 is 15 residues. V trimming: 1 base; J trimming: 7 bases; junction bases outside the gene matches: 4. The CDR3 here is CASSLGQGAGNEQFF. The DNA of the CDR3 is TGTGCCAGCAGCTTAGGACAGGGGGCAGGGAATGAGCAGTTCTTC.

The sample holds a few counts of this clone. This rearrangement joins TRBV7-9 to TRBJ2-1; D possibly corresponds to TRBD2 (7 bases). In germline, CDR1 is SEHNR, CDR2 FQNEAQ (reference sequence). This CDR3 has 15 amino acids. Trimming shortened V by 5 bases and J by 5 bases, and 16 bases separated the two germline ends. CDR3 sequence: CASSVLGGGDNEQFF. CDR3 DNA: TGTGCCAGCAGCGTACTGGGCGGGGGCGACAATGAGCAGTTCTTC.

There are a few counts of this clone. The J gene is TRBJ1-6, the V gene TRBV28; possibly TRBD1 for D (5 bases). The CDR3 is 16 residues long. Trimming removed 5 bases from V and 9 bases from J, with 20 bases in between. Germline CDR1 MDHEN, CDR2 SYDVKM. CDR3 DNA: TGTGCCAGCAGTACCACCCGGGAGGCAGGGAGTTCACCCCTCCACTTT. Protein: CASSTTREAGSSPLHF.

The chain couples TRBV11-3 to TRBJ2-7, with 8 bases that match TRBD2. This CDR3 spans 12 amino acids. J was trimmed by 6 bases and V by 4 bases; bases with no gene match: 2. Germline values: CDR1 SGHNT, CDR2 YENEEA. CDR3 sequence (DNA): TGTGCCAGCAGCTCCGGGAGGGGCGAGCAGTACTTC. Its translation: CASSSGRGEQYF.

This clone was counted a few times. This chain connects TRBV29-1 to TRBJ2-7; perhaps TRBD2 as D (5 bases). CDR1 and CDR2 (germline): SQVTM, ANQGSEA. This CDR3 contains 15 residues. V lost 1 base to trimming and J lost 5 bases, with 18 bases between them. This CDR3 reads CSVEVGDEWRNEQYF. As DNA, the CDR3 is TGCAGCGTTGAAGTGGGAGACGAGTGGCGAAACGAGCAGTACTTC.

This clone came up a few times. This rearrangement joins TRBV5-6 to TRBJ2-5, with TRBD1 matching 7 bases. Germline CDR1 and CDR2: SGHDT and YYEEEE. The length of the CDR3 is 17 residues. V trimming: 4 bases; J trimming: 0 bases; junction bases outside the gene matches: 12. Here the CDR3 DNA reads TGTGCCAGCAGCCTGGCTAGGGGGACAGCGTACCAAGAGACCCAGTACTTC. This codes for CASSLARGTAYQETQYF.

The CDR3 nucleotides read TGTGCCAGCAGCCTTAATAGCGGGGGGAAGGATGAGCAGTTCTTC. It translates to CASSLNSGGKDEQFF. The V gene is TRBV28, the J gene TRBJ2-1; 10 bases agree with TRBD2. This CDR3 region has 15 residues. V lost 6 bases, J lost 8 bases, and 10 bases stayed unmatched. Germline CDR1 and CDR2: MDHEN and SYDVKM.

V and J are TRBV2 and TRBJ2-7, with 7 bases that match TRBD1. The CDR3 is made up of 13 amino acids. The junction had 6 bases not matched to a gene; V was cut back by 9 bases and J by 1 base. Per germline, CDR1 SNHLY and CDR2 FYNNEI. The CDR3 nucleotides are TGTGCCAGTGGACAGGAGTTTTCCTACGAGCAGTACTTC. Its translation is CASGQEFSYEQYF.

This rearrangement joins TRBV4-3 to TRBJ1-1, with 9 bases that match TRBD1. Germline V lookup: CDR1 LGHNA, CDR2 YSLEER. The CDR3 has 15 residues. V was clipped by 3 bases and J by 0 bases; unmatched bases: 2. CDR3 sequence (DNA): TGCGCCAGCAGCCACCACAGGGGGCTGAACACTGAAGCTTTCTTT. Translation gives CASSHHRGLNTEAFF.

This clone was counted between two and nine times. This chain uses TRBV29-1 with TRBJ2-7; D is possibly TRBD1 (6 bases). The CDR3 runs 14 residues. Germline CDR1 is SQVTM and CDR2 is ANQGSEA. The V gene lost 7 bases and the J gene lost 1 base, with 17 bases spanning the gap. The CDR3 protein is CSAKAGTSSYEQYF. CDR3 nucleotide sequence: TGCAGCGCAAAAGCCGGGACATCTTCCTACGAGCAGTACTTC.

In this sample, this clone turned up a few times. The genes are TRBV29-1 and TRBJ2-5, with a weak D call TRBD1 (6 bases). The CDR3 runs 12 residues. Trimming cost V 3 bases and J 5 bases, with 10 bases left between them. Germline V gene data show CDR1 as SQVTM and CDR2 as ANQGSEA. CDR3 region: CSVDLGAETQYF. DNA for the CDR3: TGCAGCGTTGATCTGGGGGCTGAGACCCAGTACTTC.

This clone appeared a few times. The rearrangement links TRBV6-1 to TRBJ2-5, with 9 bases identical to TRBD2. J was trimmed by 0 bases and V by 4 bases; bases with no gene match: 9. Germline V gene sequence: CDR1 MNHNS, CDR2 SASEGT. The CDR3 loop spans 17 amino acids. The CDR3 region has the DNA TGTGCCAGCAGTGGGACACCGGGACTAGCTTACCAAGAGACCCAGTACTTC. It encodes CASSGTPGLAYQETQYF.

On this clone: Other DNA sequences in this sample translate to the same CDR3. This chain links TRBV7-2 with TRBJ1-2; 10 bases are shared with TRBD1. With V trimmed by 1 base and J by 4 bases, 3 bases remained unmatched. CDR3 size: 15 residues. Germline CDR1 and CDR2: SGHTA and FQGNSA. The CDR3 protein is CASSLGGQGTYGYTF. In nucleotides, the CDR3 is TGTGCCAGCAGCTTAGGGGGACAGGGGACCTATGGCTACACCTTC.

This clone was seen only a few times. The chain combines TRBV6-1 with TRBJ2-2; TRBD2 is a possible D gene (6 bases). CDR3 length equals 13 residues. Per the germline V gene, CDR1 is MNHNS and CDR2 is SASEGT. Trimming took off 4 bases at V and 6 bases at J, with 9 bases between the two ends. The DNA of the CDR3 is TGTGCCAGCAGTGCCAGGGAGGCCGGGGAGCTGTTTTTT. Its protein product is CASSAREAGELFF.

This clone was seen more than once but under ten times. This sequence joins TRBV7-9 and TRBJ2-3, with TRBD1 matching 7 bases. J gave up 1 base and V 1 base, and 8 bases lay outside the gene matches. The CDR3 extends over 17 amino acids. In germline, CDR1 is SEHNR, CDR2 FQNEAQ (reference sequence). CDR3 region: CASSLETGTAGTDTQYF. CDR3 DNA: TGTGCCAGCAGCTTAGAAACCGGGACAGCTGGCACAGATACGCAGTATTTT. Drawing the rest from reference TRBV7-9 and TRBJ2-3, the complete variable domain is DTGVSQNPRHKITKRGQNVTFRCDPISEHNRLYWYRQTLGQGPEFLTYFQNEAQLEKSRLLSDRFSAERPKGSFSTLEIQRTEQGDSAMYLCASSLETGTAGTDTQYFGPGTRLTVL.

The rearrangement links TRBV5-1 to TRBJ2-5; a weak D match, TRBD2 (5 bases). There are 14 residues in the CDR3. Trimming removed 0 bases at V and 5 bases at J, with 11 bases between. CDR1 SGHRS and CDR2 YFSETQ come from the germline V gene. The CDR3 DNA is TGCGCCAGCAGCTTGGAGGTACGCGGGGAGACCCAGTACTTC. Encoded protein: CASSLEVRGETQYF.

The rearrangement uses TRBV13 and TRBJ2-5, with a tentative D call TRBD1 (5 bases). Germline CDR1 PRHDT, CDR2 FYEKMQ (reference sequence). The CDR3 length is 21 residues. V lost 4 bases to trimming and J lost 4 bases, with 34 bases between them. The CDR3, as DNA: TGTGCCAGCAGCTCCACCATATCTCCAGGGCCACGGTTTACCTTAGGAGAGACCCAGTACTTC. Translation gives CASSSTISPGPRFTLGETQYF. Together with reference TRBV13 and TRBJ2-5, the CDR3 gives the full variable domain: AAGVIQSPRHLIKEKRETATLKCYPIPRHDTVYWYQQGPGQDPQFLISFYEKMQSDKGSIPDRFSAQQFSDYHSELNMSSLELGDSALYFCASSSTISPGPRFTLGETQYFGPGTRLLVL.

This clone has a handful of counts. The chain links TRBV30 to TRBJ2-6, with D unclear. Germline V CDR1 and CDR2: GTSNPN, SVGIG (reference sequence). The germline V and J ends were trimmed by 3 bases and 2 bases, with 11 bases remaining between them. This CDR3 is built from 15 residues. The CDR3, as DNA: TGTGCCTGGAGGCTCCCCCAACCTGGGGCCAACGTCCTGACTTTC. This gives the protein CAWRLPQPGANVLTF.

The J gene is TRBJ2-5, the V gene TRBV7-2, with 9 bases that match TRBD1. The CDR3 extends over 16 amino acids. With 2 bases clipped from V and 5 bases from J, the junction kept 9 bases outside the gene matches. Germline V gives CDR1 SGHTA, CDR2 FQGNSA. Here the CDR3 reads CASSLYGTGISETQYF. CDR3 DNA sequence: TGTGCCAGCAGCTTATATGGGACAGGGATTAGTGAGACCCAGTACTTC.